This T cell receptor (beta chain) was obtained from a study of cytomegalovirus exposure and HLA in healthy donors. Whole-study results and caveats: The likely explanation for a cluster of highly shared sequence variants was sequencing artifact. Most CMV-associated TCR beta chains were later found to appear HLA-restricted. Owing to their indistinguishability, certain V segments, notably TRBV6-2 and TRBV6-3, were excluded.

Details on this clone: Antigen specificity is unknown.

The V end was cut by 4 bases, the J end by 3 bases, with 7 bases between. The germline V gene has CDR1 MNHEY and CDR2 SMNVEV (reference sequence). The CDR3 covers 13 residues. The PCR had 60 Vbeta and 13 Jbeta primers. Produced via immunoSEQ multiplex PCR; TCRdb's table is partial and in-frame only. This repertoire shows some 130,000 clones, 65% to 70% found once; its top ten account for 1.6%. The sample was PBMCs. This receptor was identified in a human donor in good health. This chain links TRBV27 with TRBJ2-1; weak D call: TRBD1 (5 bases). CDR3 protein: CASSSRVYNEQFF. CDR3 DNA sequence: TGTGCCAGCAGTTCCAGGGTCTACAATGAGCAGTTCTTC.